This T cell receptor (beta chain) was identified during a study of blood T cell repertoires in COVID-19. Study at large: Samples taken during acute and convalescent COVID-19 were collected in the United States, Italy and Spain. Nucleic acid was either cDNA or gDNA, and it came from T cells, B-cell-depleted T cells, or PBMCs.

Clones were read by immunoSEQ multiplex PCR, and TCRdb kept only the in-frame ones, dropping some. The data show nearly 250,000 clones, 65% to 90% seen once. V trimming: 3 bases; J trimming: 9 bases; junction bases outside the gene matches: 12. The germline CDR1 and CDR2 sequences are DFQATT and SNEGSKA (reference sequence). The CDR3 is 15 amino acids. This clone has only a few counts. The chain employs TRBV20-1 and TRBJ1-3; 9 bases line up with TRBD1. Sequencing was performed on PBMCs or T cells enriched from blood (not recorded which). The TCR sequence derives from a woman in her 50s with acute COVID-19. The CDR3 region has the DNA TGCAGTGCTAGTAGGGTCACAGGGGGCCGTCTCACCATATATTTT. It encodes CSASRVTGGRLTIYF.